This TCR beta chain was sequenced in a study of CD8+CD57+ T cells in acquired aplastic anemia. Study at large: The average for DNA from sorted CD4+ and CD8+ cells was about 2.9 ug. Researchers reported that healthy donors averaged about 11 million reads for CD4+ cells. Study-wide findings and caveats: Patients versus controls showed no significant CD8+ Simpson's diversity difference. The study identified twenty-nine CD8+ CDR3 sequences shared by patients and controls.

Genomic DNA, the template, was used for profiling of the TCR beta VDJ and CDR3. TCRdb redid the calling of the reads with MiXCR, one entry per CDR3 protein. The sample lists about 200,000 distinct CDR3 sequences; almost 35% were seen once. Ten or more counts support this clonotype. The antigen is not known. The germline gives CDR1 SGHTA, CDR2 FQGNSA. This CDR3 is 17 amino acids long. V was shortened by 1 base and J by 3 bases, with 16 bases between the two germline ends. The rearrangement links TRBV7-2 to TRBJ1-3; no firm D call. Sample: sorted CD4+, CD8+, or CD8+CD57+ T cells (not recorded which) from PBMCs. This TCR was sampled from a human donor in good health, serving as a control. CDR3 DNA: TGTGCCAGCAGCTTAGTACGGAATCCCTCTGTTGGAAACACCATATATTTT. It specifies CASSLVRNPSVGNTIYF. The whole variable domain, remainder taken from reference TRBV7-2 and TRBJ1-3, is GAGVSQSPSNKVTEKGKDVELRCDPISGHTALYWYRQSLGQGLEFLIYFQGNSAPDKSGLPSDRFSAERTGGSVSTLTIQRTQQEDSAVYLCASSLVRNPSVGNTIYFGEGSWLTVV.